This TCR beta chain was sequenced in a study of PD-L1 blockade in urothelial cancer. Background on the study: Of 29 to 30 patients, just under 26 were males with bladder-origin urothelial cancer. Samples of blood were analyzed 3 weeks (second dose) and 6 weeks after treatment start. Blood samples had a median of approximately 150,000 T cells, roughly 84,000 unique TCRs, and clonality roughly 0.088. The patients had undergone anywhere from 0 to 3 prior chemotherapy regimens.

The assay was immunoSEQ multiplex PCR, and TCRdb's table has in-frame clones only and misses some. The data contain 40,000 to 45,000 clones, about 90% of them singletons. As for time point: peripheral blood 6 weeks after treatment start. This CDR3 has 13 residues. The germline V gene encodes CDR1 ENHRY and CDR2 SYGVKD. V dropped 3 bases and J dropped 9; count of bases not matched to a gene: 5. This receptor was taken from a man aged 65 to 79 with urothelial cancer. V and J are TRBV10-3 and TRBJ2-7; 10 bases are a match to TRBD1. The specimen was PBMCs, collected around atezolizumab (anti-PD-L1) treatment. The CDR3 DNA is TGTGCCATCAGTGATGGGACAGGGGAGAGGCAGTACTTC. It is translated as CAISDGTGERQYF.